The rows below give T cell receptor beta chains drawn from one sample of a study of OX40 agonist ivuxolimab in advanced cancers. Using immunoSEQ multiplex PCR, the repertoire was profiled, and TCRdb retains in-frame clones only, with some absent. The sample yields some 75,000 clones, around 87% seen once. Specimen: CD4+ or CD8+ T cells sorted from blood, collected in a trial of the OX40 agonist ivuxolimab. The source of these receptors is an adult with an advanced solid tumor such as melanoma, head and neck, liver or kidney cancer. Both conserved end residues are part of each CDR3. The order of the fields is J gene, D gene, clone size, V gene, CDR3 protein, CDR3 DNA. The D gene is left open where the match is weak. Expanded clones are given a class, and other clones once, few, many or no size at all.

J: TRBJ1-5
D: -
size: -
V: TRBV2
CDR3: CASSVGSSHVPQHF
DNA: TGTGCCAGCAGTGTTGGCAGTTCTCATGTGCCCCAGCATTTT

J: TRBJ2-5
D: -
size: -
V: TRBV25-1
CDR3: CASSERTTYFQETQYF
DNA: TGTGCCAGCAGTGAGAGGACTACATATTTCCAAGAGACCCAGTACTTC

J: TRBJ1-1
D: -
size: few
V: TRBV6-1
CDR3: CASSGQGPVNTEAFF
DNA: TGTGCCAGCAGTGGGCAGGGTCCCGTGAACACTGAAGCTTTCTTT

J: TRBJ1-4
D: -
size: -
V: TRBV2
CDR3: CASKGDGRAEGLFF
DNA: TGTGCCAGCAAGGGGGACGGGCGGGCGGAAGGACTGTTTTTT

J: TRBJ1-3
D: -
size: -
V: TRBV7-2
CDR3: CASSIKGSGVSGNTIYF
DNA: TGTGCCAGCAGCATAAAGGGATCGGGCGTCTCTGGAAACACCATATATTTT

J: TRBJ1-2
D: TRBD1
size: -
V: TRBV6-4
CDR3: CASSFTGGNGYTF
DNA: TGTGCCAGCAGTTTCACAGGGGGCAATGGCTACACCTTC

J: TRBJ1-5
D: -
size: -
V: TRBV6-4
CDR3: CACPGAGGNQPQHF
DNA: TGTGCGTGTCCAGGGGCGGGGGGCAATCAGCCCCAGCATTTT

J: TRBJ1-2
D: -
size: -
V: TRBV14
CDR3: CASSQVYSYGYTF
DNA: TGTGCCAGCAGCCAAGTCTACTCTTATGGCTACACCTTC

J: TRBJ2-1
D: -
size: -
V: TRBV7-2
CDR3: CASSLGGVDEQFF
DNA: TGTGCCAGCAGCTTGGGAGGTGTCGATGAGCAGTTCTTC

J: TRBJ1-2
D: TRBD1
size: -
V: TRBV7-3
CDR3: CASSPAERTGAVHSYGYTF
DNA: TGTGCCAGCAGCCCCGCGGAGCGGACAGGGGCGGTCCATAGCTATGGCTACACCTTC

J: TRBJ1-5
D: TRBD1
size: -
V: TRBV7-9
CDR3: CAIADRDGNQPQHF
DNA: TGTGCCATCGCGGACAGGGACGGCAATCAGCCCCAGCATTTT

J: TRBJ1-6
D: TRBD1
size: -
V: TRBV19
CDR3: CETLYRGGNSPLHF
DNA: TGTGAAACCCTTTACAGGGGAGGTAATTCACCCCTCCACTTT

J: TRBJ2-5
D: -
size: -
V: TRBV7-9
CDR3: CASSLDWTETQYF
DNA: TGTGCCAGCAGCTTGGACTGGACAGAGACCCAGTACTTC

J: TRBJ1-4
D: TRBD1
size: few
V: TRBV4-2
CDR3: CASSQAGTGEEKLFF
DNA: TGTGCCAGCAGCCAAGCTGGGACAGGGGAAGAAAAACTGTTTTTT

J: TRBJ1-5
D: TRBD1
size: -
V: TRBV6-6
CDR3: CASNGQVVDQPQHF
DNA: TGTGCCAGCAACGGACAGGTCGTAGATCAGCCCCAGCATTTT

J: TRBJ1-2
D: TRBD1
size: once
V: TRBV15
CDR3: CATRPTGDNGYTF
DNA: TGTGCCACAAGGCCGACAGGGGACAATGGCTACACCTTC

J: TRBJ1-1
D: -
size: -
V: TRBV5-1
CDR3: CASSLEGINTEAFF
DNA: TGCGCCAGCAGCTTGGAGGGTATAAACACTGAAGCTTTCTTT

J: TRBJ2-7
D: -
size: -
V: TRBV21-1
CDR3: CASSKVGLRSYEQYF
DNA: TGTGCCAGCAGCAAAGTGGGGTTGCGCTCCTACGAGCAGTACTTC

J: TRBJ1-3
D: -
size: -
V: TRBV11-1
CDR3: CASSRYGRTNSGNTIYF
DNA: TGTGCCAGCAGCCGTTATGGACGCACGAACTCTGGAAACACCATATATTTT

J: TRBJ1-3
D: -
size: -
V: TRBV5-4
CDR3: CASSQRFSGNTIYF
DNA: TGTGCCAGCAGCCAGAGATTCTCTGGAAACACCATATATTTT

J: TRBJ2-7
D: -
size: -
V: TRBV7-2
CDR3: CASSLETGGLIEQYF
DNA: TGTGCCAGCAGCTTAGAGACAGGCGGACTAATCGAGCAGTACTTC

J: TRBJ2-5
D: TRBD1
size: -
V: TRBV19
CDR3: CASSSGTGASVQYF
DNA: TGTGCCAGTAGTTCCGGGACAGGGGCCTCCGTCCAGTACTTC

J: TRBJ1-5
D: -
size: -
V: TRBV19
CDR3: CASTRLDHPSNQPQHF
DNA: TGTGCCAGTACCCGCCTGGACCACCCGAGCAATCAGCCCCAGCATTTT

J: TRBJ2-5
D: -
size: once
V: TRBV11-2
CDR3: CASSLDGGKTQYF
DNA: TGTGCCAGCAGCTTAGATGGGGGGAAGACCCAGTACTTC

J: TRBJ2-2
D: -
size: -
V: TRBV2
CDR3: CASSEIGQNTGELFF
DNA: TGTGCCAGCAGTGAGATCGGGCAGAACACCGGGGAGCTGTTTTTT

J: TRBJ2-2
D: -
size: -
V: TRBV5-6
CDR3: CASTRTVQTGELFF
DNA: TGTGCCAGCACGAGGACAGTCCAAACCGGGGAGCTGTTTTTT

J: TRBJ1-2
D: TRBD1
size: -
V: TRBV10-3
CDR3: CAISASVVDRADYGYTF
DNA: TGTGCCATCAGTGCGAGTGTCGTGGACAGGGCAGACTATGGCTACACCTTC

J: TRBJ1-5
D: TRBD1
size: -
V: TRBV2
CDR3: CASIGDRGDQPQHF
DNA: TGTGCCAGCATCGGGGACAGAGGGGATCAGCCCCAGCATTTT

J: TRBJ1-6
D: TRBD1
size: -
V: TRBV5-1
CDR3: CASSSTRDRGLSPLHF
DNA: TGCGCCAGCAGCTCAACCCGGGACAGGGGATTATCACCCCTCCACTTT

J: TRBJ1-5
D: -
size: -
V: TRBV12-5
CDR3: CASGLNPRTDNQPQHF
DNA: TGTGCTAGTGGTTTGAACCCCCGGACAGACAATCAGCCCCAGCATTTT

J: TRBJ2-2
D: -
size: once
V: TRBV11-2
CDR3: CASSLVRGPGELFF
DNA: TGTGCCAGCAGCTTAGTTCGGGGTCCCGGGGAGCTGTTTTTT

J: TRBJ2-2
D: TRBD1
size: once
V: TRBV18
CDR3: CASSPRSTQGFTGELFF
DNA: TGTGCCAGCTCACCAAGGAGTACACAGGGGTTCACCGGGGAGCTGTTTTTT

J: TRBJ2-5
D: -
size: -
V: TRBV11-2
CDR3: CASSRTGIQETQYF
DNA: TGTGCCAGCAGCAGAACAGGAATACAAGAGACCCAGTACTTC

J: TRBJ1-6
D: -
size: -
V: TRBV7-2
CDR3: CASRPQSSYNSPLHF
DNA: TGTGCCAGCAGGCCACAGAGCTCCTATAATTCACCCCTCCACTTT

J: TRBJ2-2
D: TRBD1
size: -
V: TRBV4-3
CDR3: CASSQQTGGNTGELFF
DNA: TGCGCCAGCAGCCAGCAGACAGGGGGTAACACCGGGGAGCTGTTTTTT

J: TRBJ2-5
D: -
size: -
V: TRBV20-1
CDR3: CSARQGETQYF
DNA: TGCAGTGCTAGACAGGGAGAGACCCAGTACTTC

J: TRBJ2-3
D: -
size: once
V: TRBV7-2
CDR3: CASSLRGRITDTQYF
DNA: TGTGCCAGCAGCTTAAGGGGAAGGATCACAGATACGCAGTATTTT

J: TRBJ2-7
D: -
size: -
V: TRBV6-5
CDR3: CASSYSWASYEQYF
DNA: TGTGCCAGCAGTTACTCGTGGGCCTCCTACGAGCAGTACTTC

J: TRBJ1-4
D: -
size: -
V: TRBV4-3
CDR3: CASSQTGGSLNEKLFF
DNA: TGCGCCAGCAGCCAGACTGGGGGGTCCCTTAATGAAAAACTGTTTTTT

J: TRBJ2-1
D: TRBD1
size: -
V: TRBV25-1
CDR3: CASSEARGQNEQFF
DNA: TGTGCCAGCAGTGAAGCGAGGGGGCAGAATGAGCAGTTCTTC

J: TRBJ1-2
D: -
size: -
V: TRBV6-6
CDR3: CASSNNRGYTF
DNA: TGTGCCAGCAGTAATAACAGGGGCTACACCTTC

J: TRBJ1-1
D: -
size: -
V: TRBV2
CDR3: CASSKYPNTEAFF
DNA: TGTGCCAGCAGTAAGTACCCGAACACTGAAGCTTTCTTT

J: TRBJ2-4
D: -
size: once
V: TRBV15
CDR3: CATSREDLQFKNIQYF
DNA: TGTGCCACCAGCAGAGAAGATTTACAGTTCAAAAACATTCAGTACTTC

J: TRBJ2-1
D: TRBD2
size: -
V: TRBV7-3
CDR3: CASSLDPLAGGRNEQFF
DNA: TGTGCCAGCAGCTTAGACCCTCTAGCGGGGGGGCGAAATGAGCAGTTCTTC

J: TRBJ2-5
D: TRBD1
size: -
V: TRBV5-1
CDR3: CASGTGVQETQYF
DNA: TGCGCCAGCGGGACAGGGGTGCAAGAGACCCAGTACTTC

J: TRBJ1-2
D: TRBD1
size: -
V: TRBV5-4
CDR3: CASSLGTGSYGYTF
DNA: TGTGCCAGCAGCTTGGGGACAGGCTCCTATGGCTACACCTTC

J: TRBJ1-1
D: TRBD1
size: few
V: TRBV27
CDR3: CASRPTGGAGTEAFF
DNA: TGTGCCAGCAGGCCGACAGGGGGCGCGGGCACTGAAGCTTTCTTT

J: TRBJ2-2
D: -
size: -
V: TRBV7-2
CDR3: CASSSKGQGRSGELFF
DNA: TGTGCCAGCAGCTCAAAGGGCCAGGGGAGGTCCGGGGAGCTGTTTTTT

J: TRBJ2-6
D: TRBD2
size: -
V: TRBV23-1
CDR3: CASPPGGAGANVLTF
DNA: TGCGCCAGCCCCCCGGGGGGAGCTGGGGCCAACGTCCTGACTTTC

J: TRBJ1-2
D: TRBD1
size: few
V: TRBV7-6
CDR3: CASSSGQGGGYTF
DNA: TGTGCCAGCAGCTCGGGACAGGGTGGTGGCTACACCTTC

J: TRBJ1-6
D: -
size: -
V: TRBV18
CDR3: CASSFQETNNSPLHF
DNA: TGTGCCAGCTCCTTCCAGGAGACCAATAATTCACCCCTCCACTTT

J: TRBJ1-2
D: -
size: -
V: TRBV5-4
CDR3: CASSATAGAYGYTF
DNA: TGTGCCAGCAGCGCCACAGCCGGGGCCTATGGCTACACCTTC

J: TRBJ2-5
D: -
size: -
V: TRBV7-2
CDR3: CASSPGVTQYF
DNA: TGTGCCAGCAGCCCAGGGGTGACCCAGTACTTC

J: TRBJ1-2
D: -
size: -
V: TRBV5-4
CDR3: CASREDGGHGYTF
DNA: TGTGCCAGCAGGGAGGACGGGGGCCATGGCTACACCTTC

J: TRBJ1-1
D: TRBD1
size: -
V: TRBV5-1
CDR3: CASTRKVSGAGGMNTEAFF
DNA: TGCGCCAGCACGCGAAAGGTCAGTGGCGCAGGGGGAATGAACACTGAAGCTTTCTTT

J: TRBJ1-2
D: TRBD1
size: once
V: TRBV19
CDR3: CASSMGKDRGNYGYTF
DNA: TGTGCCAGTAGTATGGGAAAAGACAGGGGGAACTATGGCTACACCTTC

J: TRBJ1-2
D: -
size: -
V: TRBV7-9
CDR3: CASDGGRGAGYGYTF
DNA: TGTGCCAGCGATGGGGGGCGGGGCGCGGGCTATGGCTACACCTTC

J: TRBJ1-1
D: -
size: -
V: TRBV7-3
CDR3: CASSLAEHGGGTEAFF
DNA: TGTGCCAGCAGCTTAGCCGAACACGGGGGTGGTACTGAAGCTTTCTTT

J: TRBJ1-1
D: -
size: -
V: TRBV30
CDR3: CAWSTQGGGTEAFF
DNA: TGTGCCTGGAGCACACAGGGAGGAGGGACTGAAGCTTTCTTT